A single sample gave rise to the 5 T cell receptor beta chains below, sequenced in a study of blood T cell repertoires in COVID-19. The data were produced by immunoSEQ multiplex PCR, yet TCRdb's version contains in-frame clones alone and is incomplete. Counted here are 65,000 to 85,000 clones, under 95% occurring once; the ten biggest clones make up approximately 5.3%. Source material: peripheral blood. All receptors derive from a human donor in a cohort sampled during active COVID-19.

The chain employs TRBV2 and TRBJ2-3; TRBD2 matches 15 bases. The CDR3 has 18 amino acids. The trim removed 5 bases at V and 4 bases at J, leaving 10 bases unmatched. Germline CDR1 is SNHLY and CDR2 is FYNNEI. In nucleotides, the CDR3 is TGTGCCAGCAGTCAAAGAGGACTAGCGGGGGGGAGGGCAGATACGCAGTATTTT. This codes for CASSQRGLAGGRADTQYF.

The J gene is TRBJ2-7, the V gene TRBV7-6; D possibly corresponds to TRBD1 (6 bases). Between the trimmed V and J ends, which lost 5 bases and 0 bases, there was a span of 14 bases. Germline-derived CDR1 and CDR2 are SGHVS and FNYEAQ. This CDR3 has 15 amino acids. CDR3 residues: CASSGRDTPSYEQYF. The CDR3 nucleotides read TGTGCCAGCAGCGGCCGGGACACCCCCTCCTACGAGCAGTACTTC.

The rearrangement uses TRBV4-2 and TRBJ2-1, with TRBD2 identical over 9 bases. CDR1 LGHNA and CDR2 YNFKEQ come from the germline V gene. The CDR3 loop spans 16 amino acids. Unmatched junction bases numbered 4, after V lost 0 bases and J lost 4 bases. The DNA for the CDR3 is TGTGCCAGCAGCCAAGAGACTAGCGGATATTACAATGAGCAGTTCTTC. Protein product: CASSQETSGYYNEQFF.

The chain joins TRBV4-2 to TRBJ2-1; 13 bases match TRBD2. This CDR3 is built from 17 residues. CDR1 and CDR2 (germline): LGHNA, YNFKEQ. The ends lost 0 bases at V and 4 bases at J; junction bases unmatched: 3. CDR3 residues: CASSQEGLAGAYNEQFF. CDR3 in DNA: TGTGCCAGCAGCCAAGAAGGACTAGCGGGGGCTTACAATGAGCAGTTCTTC.

The chain carries TRBV11-3 and TRBJ2-5, with D unresolved. V was cut by 2 bases and J by 5 bases, with 9 bases left in between. This CDR3 has 13 amino acids. Germline lookup yields CDR1 SGHNT and CDR2 YENEEA. The CDR3 DNA is TGTGCCAGCAGCTTACGTCCCTTTGAGACCCAGTACTTC. This codes for CASSLRPFETQYF. Based on the CDR3 plus reference TRBV11-3 and TRBJ2-5, the full variable domain is EAGVVQSPRYKIIEKKQPVAFWCNPISGHNTLYWYLQNLGQGPELLIRYENEEAVDDSQLPKDRFSAERLKGVDSTLKIQPAELGDSAVYLCASSLRPFETQYFGPGTRLLVL.